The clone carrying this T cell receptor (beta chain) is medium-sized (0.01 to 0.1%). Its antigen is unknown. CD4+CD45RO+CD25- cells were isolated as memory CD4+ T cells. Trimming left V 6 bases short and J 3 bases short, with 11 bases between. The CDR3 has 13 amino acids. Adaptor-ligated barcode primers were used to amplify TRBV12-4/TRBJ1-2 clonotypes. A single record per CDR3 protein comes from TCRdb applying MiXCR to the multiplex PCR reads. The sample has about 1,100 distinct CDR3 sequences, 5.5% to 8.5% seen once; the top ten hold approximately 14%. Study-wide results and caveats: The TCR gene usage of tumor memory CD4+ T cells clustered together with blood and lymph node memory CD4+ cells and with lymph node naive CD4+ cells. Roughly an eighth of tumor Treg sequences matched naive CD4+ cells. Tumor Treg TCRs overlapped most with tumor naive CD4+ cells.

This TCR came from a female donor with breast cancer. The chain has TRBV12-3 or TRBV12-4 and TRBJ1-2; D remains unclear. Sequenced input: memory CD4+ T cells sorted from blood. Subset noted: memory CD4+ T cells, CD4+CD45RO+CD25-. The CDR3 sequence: CASRGPLYYGYTF. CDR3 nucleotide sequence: TGTGCCAGCAGAGGACCGCTCTACTATGGCTACACCTTC.